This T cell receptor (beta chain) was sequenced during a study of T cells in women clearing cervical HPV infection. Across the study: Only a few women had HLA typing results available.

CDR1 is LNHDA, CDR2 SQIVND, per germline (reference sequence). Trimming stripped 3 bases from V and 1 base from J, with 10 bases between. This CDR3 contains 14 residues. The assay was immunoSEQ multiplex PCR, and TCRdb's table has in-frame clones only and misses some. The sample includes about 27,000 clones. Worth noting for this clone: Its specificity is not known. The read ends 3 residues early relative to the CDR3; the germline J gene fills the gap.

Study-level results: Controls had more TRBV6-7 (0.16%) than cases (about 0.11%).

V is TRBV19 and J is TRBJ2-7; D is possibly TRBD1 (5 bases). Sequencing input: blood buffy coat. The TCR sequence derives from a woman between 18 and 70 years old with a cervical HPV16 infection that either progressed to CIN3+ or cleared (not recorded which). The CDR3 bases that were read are TGTGCCAGTAGTATCAATAAGGGGTCCTACGAG. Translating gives CASSINKGSYE. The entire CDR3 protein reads CASSINKGSYEQYF.